These 17 T cell receptor beta chains were sequenced from one sample in a study of radiotherapy plus CTLA-4 blockade in lung cancer (dated by TCRdb to 2016 to 2018). The library came from the immunoSEQ multiplex PCR assay. What TCRdb holds here is the immuneACCESS table cut down to in-frame rearrangements. Part of the clones is not present; checked against another copy, under half of the missing clones reflect an unresolved V gene, and the others are unexplained. Here the sample has 80,000 or so clones; about 79% occur a single time. 4% of the sample is taken by the ten largest. This sample comprised peripheral blood, obtained from a patient treated with radiotherapy plus ipilimumab. The receptor source for this set is a human donor with non-small cell lung cancer who had a partial response to radiotherapy plus ipilimumab. Some clones in this sample may be carry-over from other donors' samples.

J is TRBJ1-1 and V is TRBV19; D is perhaps TRBD1 (6 bases). CDR3 length equals 12 residues. V was clipped by 8 bases and J by 10 bases, with 17 bases between them. CDR1 and CDR2 (germline): LNHDA, SQIVND (reference sequence). In DNA, the CDR3 is TGTGCCAGTTCGGGAAGGGGGGGGGTAGCTTTCTTT. The encoded protein is CASSGRGGVAFF.

The chain joins TRBV7-2 to TRBJ2-1, with TRBD2 matching 12 bases. CDR1 is SGHTA and CDR2 is FQGNSA in the germline V gene. The CDR3 length is 15 residues. The junction had 2 bases not matched to a gene; V was cut back by 5 bases and J by 3 bases. CDR3 in DNA: TGTGCCAGCAGCCAGACTAGCGGGAGCTACAATGAGCAGTTCTTC. The encoded protein is CASSQTSGSYNEQFF. The variable domain in full, completed from reference TRBV7-2 and TRBJ2-1, reads GAGVSQSPSNKVTEKGKDVELRCDPISGHTALYWYRQSLGQGLEFLIYFQGNSAPDKSGLPSDRFSAERTGGSVSTLTIQRTQQEDSAVYLCASSQTSGSYNEQFFGPGTRLTVL.

V gene TRBV5-5 combines with J gene TRBJ2-7; the match to TRBD2 covers 10 bases. Unmatched junction bases numbered 5, after V lost 4 bases and J lost 7 bases. CDR3 size: 13 residues. In germline, CDR1 is SGHKS, CDR2 YYEKEE (reference sequence). The CDR3 is CASSPLAGKEQYF. The CDR3 DNA reads TGTGCCAGCAGCCCACTAGCGGGGAAAGAGCAGTACTTC.

V and J are TRBV2 and TRBJ2-7; 13 positions match TRBD2. Germline values: CDR1 SNHLY, CDR2 FYNNEI. V was pared by 6 bases and J by 3 bases, with 5 bases of the junction left unmatched. The CDR3 covers 15 residues. The chain's CDR3 is CASRPGLAGNYEQYF. The CDR3 bases are TGTGCCAGCAGGCCGGGACTAGCGGGGAACTACGAGCAGTACTTC.

The V and J genes are TRBV7-8 and TRBJ1-6, with D possibly matching TRBD1 (6 bases). The CDR3 contains 15 residues. V was pared by 1 base and J by 7 bases, with 11 bases between. Germline CDR1 and CDR2: SGHVS and FQNEAQ. The CDR3 DNA sequence: TGTGCCAGCAGCTTAGAAGGTGGGACAAATTCACCCCTCCACTTT. Translation: CASSLEGGTNSPLHF.

The V and J genes are TRBV11-2 and TRBJ1-1; no definite D call. Germline CDR1 is SGHAT and CDR2 is FQNNGV. The CDR3 spans 14 residues. The V end lost 1 base, the J end lost 1 base, and 7 bases lay between the germline ends. CDR3 protein: CASSLGRSNTEAFF. The CDR3 nucleotides read TGTGCCAGCAGCTTAGGCAGATCGAACACTGAAGCTTTCTTT.

The rearrangement uses TRBV5-6 and TRBJ2-7, with D perhaps TRBD1 (6 bases). Germline-derived CDR1 and CDR2 are SGHDT and YYEEEE. The CDR3 consists of 16 residues. Trimming removed 4 bases from V and 6 bases from J, with 23 bases in between. The CDR3 is CASSPGLGAVMGEQYF. CDR3 bases: TGTGCCAGCAGCCCTGGTTTGGGGGCAGTGATGGGCGAGCAGTACTTC.

V and J are TRBV2 and TRBJ1-1; weak D call: TRBD1 (5 bases). CDR3 length: 14 amino acids. Trimming took 9 bases from V and 1 from J, leaving 15 bases between them. In germline, CDR1 is SNHLY, CDR2 FYNNEI. The CDR3 DNA sequence: TGTGCCAGTAGGGAGGGACCTACGAACACTGAAGCTTTCTTT. It translates to CASREGPTNTEAFF.

The V and J genes are TRBV19 and TRBJ1-2; D gene unclear. CDR3 length: 15 amino acids. Germline V CDR1 and CDR2: LNHDA, SQIVND (reference sequence). Trimming cost V 1 base and J 0 bases, with 9 bases left between them. The CDR3 here is CASSIVVQANYGYTF. Here the CDR3 DNA reads TGTGCCAGTAGTATAGTCGTCCAGGCTAACTATGGCTACACCTTC.

The chain links TRBV5-4 to TRBJ2-1, with TRBD2 matching 14 bases. V dropped 0 bases and J dropped 3; count of bases not matched to a gene: 2. The germline V gene has CDR1 SGHNT and CDR2 YYREEE (reference sequence). The CDR3 is made up of 17 amino acids. CDR3 in amino acids: CASSLGLAGGHYNEQFF. The CDR3 DNA sequence: TGTGCCAGCAGCTTGGGACTAGCGGGAGGGCACTACAATGAGCAGTTCTTC.

This clone was found a few times. This rearrangement joins TRBV28 to TRBJ1-2; 7 positions agree with TRBD1. With 5 bases clipped from V and 4 bases from J, the junction kept 4 bases outside the gene matches. This CDR3 spans 13 amino acids. The germline V gene has CDR1 MDHEN and CDR2 SYDVKM. The CDR3 sequence is CASSPDRVYGYTF. The CDR3, as DNA: TGTGCCAGCAGTCCCGACAGGGTCTATGGCTACACCTTC.

The chain combines TRBV5-6 with TRBJ1-5, with D tentatively TRBD1 (6 bases). V gave up 2 bases and J gave up 3 bases, with 18 bases separating them. The CDR3 is 17 amino acids. Germline values: CDR1 SGHDT, CDR2 YYEEEE. The CDR3: CASSFGGGGRLNQPQHF. The DNA for the CDR3 is TGTGCCAGCAGCTTTGGGGGCGGTGGGCGGCTCAATCAGCCCCAGCATTTT.

The rearrangement uses TRBV7-2 and TRBJ1-3; TRBD1 is a possible D gene (5 bases). This CDR3 region has 16 residues. CDR1 and CDR2 (germline): SGHTA, FQGNSA. V was clipped by 3 bases and J by 2 bases, with 14 bases between them. CDR3 sequence (DNA): TGTGCCAGCAGCTTCCTCCAAGGGGCGGCTGGAAACACCATATATTTT. It specifies CASSFLQGAAGNTIYF.

The rearrangement joins TRBV7-9 to TRBJ2-3; 7 bases agree with TRBD2. Germline CDR1 and CDR2: SEHNR and FQNEAQ (reference sequence). This CDR3 has 15 residues. With V trimmed by 2 bases and J by 3 bases, 5 bases remained unmatched. CDR3 DNA: TGTGCCAGCAGCTTAAGGCGGGAGAGGACAGATACGCAGTATTTT. The encoded protein is CASSLRRERTDTQYF.

The chain couples TRBV16 to TRBJ1-1, with unresolved D. Germline CDR1 is KGHSY and CDR2 is FQNENV. With 1 base removed from V and 11 bases from J, the gap between germline ends came to 11 bases. The CDR3 is 12 residues long. The chain's CDR3 is CASSQWRGTAFF. The CDR3 coding sequence is TGTGCCAGCAGCCAATGGCGCGGAACCGCTTTCTTT.

To note about this clone: The same CDR3 is also encoded by other DNA sequences in this sample. The gene calls are TRBV10-3 and TRBJ1-5; 8 bases align to TRBD1. V dropped 3 bases and J dropped 7; count of bases not matched to a gene: 8. CDR1 is ENHRY, CDR2 SYGVKD, per germline. This CDR3 has 15 residues. This CDR3 is CAISDLDRGGQPQHF. The CDR3 coding sequence is TGTGCCATCAGTGACCTAGACAGGGGAGGCCAGCCCCAGCATTTT.

This chain joins TRBV10-3 and TRBJ1-2, with a possible D match to TRBD1 (5 bases). Per the germline V gene, CDR1 is ENHRY and CDR2 is SYGVKD. The CDR3 covers 13 residues. The V gene lost 1 base and the J gene lost 10 bases, with 13 bases spanning the gap. CDR3 DNA: TGTGCCATCAGTGAGTTAGGCAGGGAAGTCTACACCTTC. This codes for CAISELGREVYTF.